This T cell receptor (beta chain) originates from a study of blood T cell repertoires in COVID-19. About the study: COVID-19 samples from acute and convalescent phases originated in the United States, Italy and Spain.

Data came from immunoSEQ multiplex PCR; TCRdb stores just in-frame clones and leaves some out. This table has around 140,000 clones, over 80% appearing once. This CDR3 region has 12 residues. Germline CDR1 and CDR2: SGHAT and FQNNGV. V was shortened by 5 bases and J by 5 bases, with 9 bases between the two germline ends. The gene calls are TRBV11-2 and TRBJ1-1, with D unclear. The receptor was isolated from a woman aged 45 to 65 with acute or convalescent COVID-19. Sequencing was carried out using peripheral blood. The CDR3 is CASSQKSTEAFF. CDR3 in DNA: TGTGCCAGCAGCCAGAAGTCAACTGAAGCTTTCTTT.